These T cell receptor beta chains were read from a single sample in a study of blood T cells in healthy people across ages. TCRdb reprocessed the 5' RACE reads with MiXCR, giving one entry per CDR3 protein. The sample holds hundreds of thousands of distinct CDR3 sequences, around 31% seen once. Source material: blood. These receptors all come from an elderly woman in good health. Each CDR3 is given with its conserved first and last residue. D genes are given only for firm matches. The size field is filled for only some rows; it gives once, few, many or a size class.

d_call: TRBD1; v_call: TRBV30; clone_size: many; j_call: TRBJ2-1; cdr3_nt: TGTGCCTGGATTACGGGGACAGGGGTCAATGAGCAGTTCTTC; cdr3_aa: CAWITGTGVNEQFF
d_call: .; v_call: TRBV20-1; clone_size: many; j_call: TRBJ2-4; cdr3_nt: TGCAGTGCTAGACTCGAAATCGGGTGGGCCAAAAACATTCAGTACTTC; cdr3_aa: CSARLEIGWAKNIQYF
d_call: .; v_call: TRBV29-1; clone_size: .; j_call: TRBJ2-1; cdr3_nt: TGCAGCGTTCGGGGCAGGAGCTCCTACAATGAGCAGTTCTTC; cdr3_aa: CSVRGRSSYNEQFF
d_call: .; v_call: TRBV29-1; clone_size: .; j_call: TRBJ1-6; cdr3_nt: TGCAGCGTTGAAAGGGACCCTGGGCCACCCCTCCACTTT; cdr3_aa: CSVERDPGPPLHF
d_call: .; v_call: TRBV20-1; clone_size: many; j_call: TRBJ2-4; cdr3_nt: TGCAGTGCTCTGGTGAATCTAGCCAAAAACATTCAGTACTTC; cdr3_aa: CSALVNLAKNIQYF
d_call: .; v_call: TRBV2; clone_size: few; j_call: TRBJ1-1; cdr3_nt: TGTGCCACCTCAATGGATCGGAACACTGAAGCTTTCTTT; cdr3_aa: CATSMDRNTEAFF
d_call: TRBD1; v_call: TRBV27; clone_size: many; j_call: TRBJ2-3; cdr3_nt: TGTGCCAGCAGTTTTGGGACGGCAGGGGGTCTCACAGATACGCAGTATTTT; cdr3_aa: CASSFGTAGGLTDTQYF
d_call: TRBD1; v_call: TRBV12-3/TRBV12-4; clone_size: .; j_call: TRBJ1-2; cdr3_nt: TGTGCCAGCAGCTTTGACAGGGGGGAGGGCTACACCTTC; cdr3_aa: CASSFDRGEGYTF
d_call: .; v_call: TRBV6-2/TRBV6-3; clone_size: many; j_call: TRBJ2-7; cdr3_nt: TGTGCCAGCACCATTGGCGGAAGCTCCTACGAGCAGTACTTC; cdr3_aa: CASTIGGSSYEQYF
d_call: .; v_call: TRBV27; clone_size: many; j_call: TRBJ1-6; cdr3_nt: TGTGCCAGCAGGCTTGAGGGCTTCTATAATTCACCCCTCCACTTT; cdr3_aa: CASRLEGFYNSPLHF
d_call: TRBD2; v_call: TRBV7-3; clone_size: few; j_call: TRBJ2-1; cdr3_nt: TGTGCCAGCAGCCGCATCAGCGGGGGGAGCTACAATGGGCAGTTCTTC; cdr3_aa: CASSRISGGSYNGQFF
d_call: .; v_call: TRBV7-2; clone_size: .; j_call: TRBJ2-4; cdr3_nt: TGTGCCAGCAGCCCTTGGCCAGTCTTAGCCAAAAACATTCAGTACTTC; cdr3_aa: CASSPWPVLAKNIQYF
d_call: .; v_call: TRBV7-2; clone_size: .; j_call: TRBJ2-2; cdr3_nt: TGTACCAACAGCTTAGAGAGGGGGTCACGGGAGCTGTTTTTT; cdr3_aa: CTNSLERGSRELFF
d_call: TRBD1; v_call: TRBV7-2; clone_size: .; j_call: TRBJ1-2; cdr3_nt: TGTGCCAGCTACTTCGCTGGGACAGGGAATGGCTACACCTTC; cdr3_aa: CASYFAGTGNGYTF
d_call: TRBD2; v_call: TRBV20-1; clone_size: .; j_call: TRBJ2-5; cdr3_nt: TGCAGTGCTAGAGTTGGGACTAGCGGGTACCAAGAGACCCAGTACTTC; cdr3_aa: CSARVGTSGYQETQYF
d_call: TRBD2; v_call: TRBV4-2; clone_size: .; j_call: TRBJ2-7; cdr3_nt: TGTGCCAGCAGCCAAGGTGGTAGCGGGAGCTACGAGCAGTACTTC; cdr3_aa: CASSQGGSGSYEQYF
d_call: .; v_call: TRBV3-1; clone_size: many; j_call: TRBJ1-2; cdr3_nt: TGTGCCAGCAGCCAAGGAAACCTTTACTATGGCTACACCTTC; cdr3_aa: CASSQGNLYYGYTF
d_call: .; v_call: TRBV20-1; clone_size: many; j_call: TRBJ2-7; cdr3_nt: TGCAGTGCTAGAGACGCCACAGGGAGCTCCTACGAGCAGTACTTC; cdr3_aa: CSARDATGSSYEQYF
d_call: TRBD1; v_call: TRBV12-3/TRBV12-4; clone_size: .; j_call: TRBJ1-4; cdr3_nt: TGTGCCAGCAGCCCATCAGGGGGCGAAAAACTGTTTTTT; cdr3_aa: CASSPSGGEKLFF
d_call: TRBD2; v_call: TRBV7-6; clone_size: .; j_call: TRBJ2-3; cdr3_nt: TGTGCCAGCAGCCCGAGCGGGGGGGGAGCAGATATGCAGTATTTT; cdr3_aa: CASSPSGGGADMQYF
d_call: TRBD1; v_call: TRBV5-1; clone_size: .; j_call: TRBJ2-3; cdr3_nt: TGCGCCAGCAGCTTGGGGACAGGGGACCTTCGGGATACGCAGTATTTT; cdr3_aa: CASSLGTGDLRDTQYF
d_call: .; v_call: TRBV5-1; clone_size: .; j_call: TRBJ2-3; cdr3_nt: TGCGCCAGCAGCTTGGCCGGAAGGGGAGATACGCAGTATTTT; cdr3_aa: CASSLAGRGDTQYF
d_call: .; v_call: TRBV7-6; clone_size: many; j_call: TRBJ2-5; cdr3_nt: TGTGCCAGCAGACAGAGGGGCCATGAGACCCAGTACTTC; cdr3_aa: CASRQRGHETQYF
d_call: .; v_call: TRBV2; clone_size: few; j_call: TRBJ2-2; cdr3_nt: TGTGCCAGCACTATTAGCCGAACCGGGGAGCTGTTTTTT; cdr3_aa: CASTISRTGELFF
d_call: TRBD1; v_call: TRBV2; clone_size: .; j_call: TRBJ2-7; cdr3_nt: TGTGCCAGCAGGGCTAGACAGGGGGCCTCCTACGAGCAGTACTTC; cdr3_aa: CASRARQGASYEQYF
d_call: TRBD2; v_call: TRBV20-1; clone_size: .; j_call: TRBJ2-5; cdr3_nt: TGCAGTGCCGCCAGCGGGGTCTCACAAGAGACCCAGTACTTC; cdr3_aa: CSAASGVSQETQYF
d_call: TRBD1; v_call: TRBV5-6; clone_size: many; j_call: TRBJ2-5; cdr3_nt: TGTGCCAGCAGCTTGGGCCGGGACAGGGGGTACCAAGAGACCCAGTACTTC; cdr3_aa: CASSLGRDRGYQETQYF
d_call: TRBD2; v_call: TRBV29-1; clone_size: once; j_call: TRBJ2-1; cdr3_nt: TGCAGCGTTGCATCTAGCGGGAGCTCCTACAATGAGCAGTTCTTC; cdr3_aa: CSVASSGSSYNEQFF
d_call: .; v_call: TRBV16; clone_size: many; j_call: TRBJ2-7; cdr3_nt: TGTGCCAGCAGCCAATCCAGTGGGGTGAAGAACGAGCAGTACTTC; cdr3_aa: CASSQSSGVKNEQYF
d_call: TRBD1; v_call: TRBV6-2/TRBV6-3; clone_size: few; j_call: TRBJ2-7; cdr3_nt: TGTGCCAGCAGTCGAAGGGACAGGGGACCCTACGAGCAGTACTTC; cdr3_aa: CASSRRDRGPYEQYF
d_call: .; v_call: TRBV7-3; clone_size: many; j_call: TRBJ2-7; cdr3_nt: TGTGCCAGCAGCAACAGGGCAGGGGCTTCGCGAGAGCAGTACTTC; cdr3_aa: CASSNRAGASREQYF
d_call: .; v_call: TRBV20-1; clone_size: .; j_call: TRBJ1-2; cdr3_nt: TGCAGTGCTAGAGACTCGGGACTGACCTATGGCTACACCTTC; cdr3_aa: CSARDSGLTYGYTF
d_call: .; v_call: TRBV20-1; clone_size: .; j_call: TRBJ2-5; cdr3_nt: TGCAGTGCTAGAGACCTACAAGGGACCCAGTACTTC; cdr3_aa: CSARDLQGTQYF
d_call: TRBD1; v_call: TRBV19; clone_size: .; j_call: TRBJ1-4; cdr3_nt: TGTGCCAGCGCCCAGGGGGCTGGTGAAAAACTGTTTTTT; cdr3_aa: CASAQGAGEKLFF
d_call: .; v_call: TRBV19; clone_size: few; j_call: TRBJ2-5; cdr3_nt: TGTGCCAGTAGCACGACAGGCCAAGAGACCCAGTACTTC; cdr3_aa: CASSTTGQETQYF
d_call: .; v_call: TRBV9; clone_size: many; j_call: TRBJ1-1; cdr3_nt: TGTGCCAGCAGCGTGGGACGTGCTCCCGGTGAAGCTTTCTTT; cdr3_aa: CASSVGRAPGEAFF
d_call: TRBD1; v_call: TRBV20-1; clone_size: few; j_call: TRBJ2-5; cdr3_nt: TGCAGTGCTAGAGATGAGGGACAGCAGACCCAGTACTTC; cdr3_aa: CSARDEGQQTQYF
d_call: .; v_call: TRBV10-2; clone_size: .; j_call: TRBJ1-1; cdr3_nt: TGCGTCATCTGGAACGGGGATGAAGCTTTCTTT; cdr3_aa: CVIWNGDEAFF
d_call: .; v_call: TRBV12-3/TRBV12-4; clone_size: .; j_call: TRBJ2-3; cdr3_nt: TGTGCCAGCAGTGACCGGGTGAGAGCAGATACGGAGTATTTT; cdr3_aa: CASSDRVRADTEYF
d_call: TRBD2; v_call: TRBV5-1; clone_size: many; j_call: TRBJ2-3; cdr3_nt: TGCGCCAGCAGCTCGCTAGCGGGGGCCCAAACGCAGTATTTT; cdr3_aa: CASSSLAGAQTQYF
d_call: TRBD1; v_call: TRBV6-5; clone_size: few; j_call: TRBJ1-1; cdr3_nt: TGTGCCAGCAGTTCCCCCCGACAGGGGCAGAACACTGAAGCTTTCTTT; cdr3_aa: CASSSPRQGQNTEAFF
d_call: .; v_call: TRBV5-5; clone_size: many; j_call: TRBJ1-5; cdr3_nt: TGTGCCAGCAGCTTGTCTGTGGTCCAGCCCCAGCATTTT; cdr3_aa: CASSLSVVQPQHF
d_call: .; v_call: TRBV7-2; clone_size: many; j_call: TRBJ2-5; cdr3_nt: TGTGCCAGCAGCTCCGGGGTTGGGGAGACCCAGTACTTC; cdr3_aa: CASSSGVGETQYF
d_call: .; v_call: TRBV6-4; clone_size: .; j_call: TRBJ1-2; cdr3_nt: TGTGCCAGCAGTGAATTCCCGGGGGCGGGAGGCTACACCTTC; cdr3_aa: CASSEFPGAGGYTF
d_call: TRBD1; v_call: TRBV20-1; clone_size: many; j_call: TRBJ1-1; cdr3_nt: TGCAGTGCTAGAGTCCTATTCGGAAGGGGGCTGAGCACTGAAGCTTTCTTT; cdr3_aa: CSARVLFGRGLSTEAFF
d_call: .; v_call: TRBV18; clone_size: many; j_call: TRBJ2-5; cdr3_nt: TGTGCCAGCTCACCCATGACAGGTTCGACAGAGACCCAGTACTTC; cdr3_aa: CASSPMTGSTETQYF
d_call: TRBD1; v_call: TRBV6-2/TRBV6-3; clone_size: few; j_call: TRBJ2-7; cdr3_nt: TGTGCCAGCAGTGGGGACAGGGACGAGCAGTACTTC; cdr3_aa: CASSGDRDEQYF
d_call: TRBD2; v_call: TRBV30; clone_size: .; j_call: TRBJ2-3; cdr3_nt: TGTGCCTGGAGTTATTCCCTGCCTAGCGGGGGGACAGATACGCAGTATTTT; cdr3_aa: CAWSYSLPSGGTDTQYF
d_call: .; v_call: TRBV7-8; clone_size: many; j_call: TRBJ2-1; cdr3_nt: TGTGCCAGCAGCTTAGAGTTACATGAGCAGTTCTTC; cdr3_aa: CASSLELHEQFF
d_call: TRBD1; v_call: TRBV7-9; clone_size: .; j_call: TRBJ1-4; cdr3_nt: TGTGCCAGCAGCTCTGAGGACAGGTTGGGGATTAATGAAAAACTGTTTTTT; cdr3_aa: CASSSEDRLGINEKLFF